Given below is one TCR beta chain in context. Its target is unknown. The sample belongs to a study of shared clonotypes between healthy human individuals. Study-wide findings and caveats: Estimated richness was generally greater in naive than memory subsets. Represented diversity, genetic and exposure-history alike, was limited by few donors.

The authors ran the assay at deep level. Original processing methods: From ImmunoSEQ came sequences covering only the junction and carrying no quality scores, so filtering differed. Repertoires were generated with immunoSEQ multiplex PCR, while TCRdb's copy carries only in-frame clones and drops some. The V and J calls and clone size were taken over from that table, and D and trimming were inferred from the DNA. Seen here are some 790,000 clones, approximately 77% observed once, and the top ten hold 1.8%. There are 18 residues in the CDR3. Trimming removed 0 bases from V and 2 bases from J, with 19 bases in between. Per germline, CDR1 LNHNV and CDR2 YYDKDF (reference sequence).

Sequenced sample: memory CD4+ T cells sorted from blood. Subset here: CD45RA-negative fraction. V gene TRBV15 combines with J gene TRBJ2-5; D is perhaps TRBD2 (5 bases). This TCR was recovered from a woman in her 30s in good health. This CDR3 is CATSRDRPGTSPQETQYF. The CDR3 DNA is TGTGCCACCAGCAGAGATCGGCCGGGAACTTCTCCTCAAGAGACCCAGTACTTC.